These T cell receptor beta chains were read from a single sample in a study of T cells after yellow fever vaccination. TCRdb called the 5' RACE reads again in MiXCR, with one record for every CDR3 protein. This repertoire shows roughly 500,000 distinct CDR3 sequences, about 19% found once; its top ten account for approximately 15%. The material was PBMCs, obtained 15 days after the yellow fever booster vaccination. The receptors derive from a man aged 25-45 years who received the YFV17D yellow fever vaccine. The CDR3 runs from the conserved cysteine through the conserved F or W. A D gene is named only where the DNA matches it firmly. Only some rows state a clone size, as once, few, many or a class for expanded clones.

V	size	D	J	DNA	CDR3
TRBV6-2/TRBV6-3	few	TRBD1	TRBJ2-2	TGTGCCAGCAGTTACTCCGGGACAGGGGGAACCGGGGAGCTGTTTTTT	CASSYSGTGGTGELFF
TRBV20-1	-	TRBD2	TRBJ2-7	TGCAGTGCTAGAGCAAGGGACTACTCCTACGAGCAGTACTTC	CSARARDYSYEQYF
TRBV11-2	once	-	TRBJ2-5	TGTGCCAGCAGCTTCCAACGACAGAAACAAGAGACCCAGTACTTC	CASSFQRQKQETQYF
TRBV29-1	-	TRBD2	TRBJ2-1	TGCAGCGTTGGGACTAGCGGGAGGGCTGAGCAGTTCTTC	CSVGTSGRAEQFF
TRBV14	few	-	TRBJ2-7	TGTGCCAGCAGCCCCCCGGCAACGATTTACGAGCAGTACTTC	CASSPPATIYEQYF
TRBV27	few	-	TRBJ2-7	TGTGCCAGCAGAGGAAAGCCTACCTACGAGCAGTACTTC	CASRGKPTYEQYF
TRBV4-3	-	-	TRBJ2-7	TGCGCCAGCAGCCAAGAGACTGGGTTAGAGCAGTACTTC	CASSQETGLEQYF
TRBV12-3/TRBV12-4	-	TRBD2	TRBJ2-4	TGTGCCAGCAGTACGCGGACTAGCACCAAAAACATTCAGTACTTC	CASSTRTSTKNIQYF
TRBV29-1	few	-	TRBJ2-6	TGCAGCGTATTACTACAGTCTGGGGCCAACGTCCTGACTTTC	CSVLLQSGANVLTF
TRBV21-1	-	-	TRBJ2-7	TGTGCCAGCAGCAATTCAGGACAGGGCCACGAGCAGTACTTC	CASSNSGQGHEQYF
TRBV6-2/TRBV6-3	few	-	TRBJ1-6	TGTGCCAGCAGTCGGGACGTCAACTCACCCCTCCACTTT	CASSRDVNSPLHF
TRBV6-1	-	-	TRBJ2-3	TGTGCCACCAGGGGGGCGATCGCAGATACGCAGTATTTT	CATRGAIADTQYF
TRBV6-1	few	TRBD2	TRBJ2-4	TGTGCCAGCACTGCCAGCGGGAGGAAAAACATTCAGTACTTC	CASTASGRKNIQYF
TRBV19	few	-	TRBJ1-1	TGTGCCAGTAGTTCACCCGGGAGCCGGCAATCTACTGAAGCTTTCTTT	CASSSPGSRQSTEAFF
TRBV4-3	-	-	TRBJ2-5	TGCGCCAGCAGCCAGAGGGACGGGGAGACCCAGTACTTC	CASSQRDGETQYF
TRBV20-1	-	-	TRBJ2-1	TGCAGTGCTAGTCGTTCTCTTAAGGAGCATGAGCAGTTCTTC	CSASRSLKEHEQFF
TRBV19	few	-	TRBJ2-1	TGTGCCAGTAGCATAGGGTCCCCAGCCTACAATGAGCAGTTCTTC	CASSIGSPAYNEQFF
TRBV10-3	few	TRBD2	TRBJ2-1	TGTGCCATCTCCCTAGGCGGGAGGGGCAATGAGCAGTTCTTC	CAISLGGRGNEQFF
TRBV19	-	-	TRBJ2-3	TGTGCCAGTAAACTTAGCGGATTCACAGATACGCAGTATTTT	CASKLSGFTDTQYF
TRBV5-1	few	-	TRBJ2-5	TGCGCCAGCAGCTCCAACATCGGAGAGGCAGAGACCCAGTACTTC	CASSSNIGEAETQYF
TRBV7-2	many	-	TRBJ2-2	TGTGCCAGCCGTGGGCCGAACACCGGGGAGCTGTTTTTT	CASRGPNTGELFF
TRBV5-1	few	-	TRBJ2-1	TGCGCCAGCAGCTACCCGGGAAACTACAATGAGCAGTTCTTC	CASSYPGNYNEQFF
TRBV23-1	many	-	TRBJ2-3	TGCGCCAGCAGTGTGGGGGTTGGGGCAAATACGCAGTATTTT	CASSVGVGANTQYF
TRBV6-5	-	-	TRBJ2-7	TGTGCCAGCAGTTTTGGGGTAAAGCAGTACTTC	CASSFGVKQYF
TRBV3-1	-	-	TRBJ2-3	TGTGCCAGCAGCCAGTCGTTGCTTTACACAGATACGCAGTATTTT	CASSQSLLYTDTQYF
TRBV5-6	few	-	TRBJ1-2	TGTGCCAGCAGCTTGGTGGCAGGGTACTATGGCTACACCTTC	CASSLVAGYYGYTF
TRBV21-1	-	-	TRBJ2-7	TGTGCCAGCAGCAAAATCCCTCTAGCGGCCCCCAGGTACGAGCAGTACTTC	CASSKIPLAAPRYEQYF
TRBV4-3	-	TRBD2	TRBJ2-3	TGCGCCAGCAGCCAAGGATCGATAGCGGGAGGGACAGATACGCAGTATTTT	CASSQGSIAGGTDTQYF